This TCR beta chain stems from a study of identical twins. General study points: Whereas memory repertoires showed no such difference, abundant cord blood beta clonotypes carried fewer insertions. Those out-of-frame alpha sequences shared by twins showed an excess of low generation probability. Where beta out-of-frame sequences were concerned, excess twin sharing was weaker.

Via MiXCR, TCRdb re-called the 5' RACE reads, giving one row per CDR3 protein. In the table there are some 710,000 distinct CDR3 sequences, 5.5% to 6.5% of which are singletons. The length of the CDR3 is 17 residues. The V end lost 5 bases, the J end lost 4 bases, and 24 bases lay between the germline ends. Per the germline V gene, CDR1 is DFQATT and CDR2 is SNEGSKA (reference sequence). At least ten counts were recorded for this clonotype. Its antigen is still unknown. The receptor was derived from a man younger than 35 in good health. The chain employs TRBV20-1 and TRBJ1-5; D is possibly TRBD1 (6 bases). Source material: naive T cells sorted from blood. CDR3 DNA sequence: TGCAGTGCTTTTGCTGGGACTCAGGGGCTCCTGAATCAGCCCCAGCATTTT. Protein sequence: CSAFAGTQGLLNQPQHF.